This is a list of T cell receptor beta chains from one sample in a study of CD8 T cells in ankylosing spondylitis. TCRdb re-analysed the 5' RACE reads in MiXCR, keeping a single row per CDR3 protein. The repertoire holds about 400,000 distinct CDR3 sequences, with 20% as singletons. The sample was blood, either unsorted or a sorted T cell fraction (not recorded which). Receptors were obtained from a male donor with ankylosing spondylitis or in good health (not recorded which). Both conserved end residues are trimmed from each CDR3. Each record gives: J gene, V gene, CDR3 protein.

TRBJ2-1 TRBV4-1 ASSLPRTSGYNEQF
TRBJ2-7 TRBV27 ASSLYPAGKDEQY
TRBJ1-1 TRBV11-2 ASSLPLDLNTEAF
TRBJ2-1 TRBV7-9 ASSFPSGGRSYNEQF
TRBJ2-3 TRBV27 ASSLMASGGPDTQY
TRBJ2-1 TRBV7-9 ASSLLKGLYNEQF
TRBJ2-7 TRBV19 ASSMFSSYEQY
TRBJ2-3 TRBV11-2 ASSSNLDTQY
TRBJ2-5 TRBV5-6 ASSSDHGETQY
TRBJ1-2 TRBV7-9 ASSLGGVRDYT
TRBJ2-3 TRBV6-1 ASRRLAGDQPDTQY
TRBJ2-3 TRBV5-5 ASSFLPSGTRTDTQY
TRBJ2-1 TRBV6-4 ASSDLDYNEQF
TRBJ2-1 TRBV9 ASSVAKSELYNEQF
TRBJ2-7 TRBV12-3/TRBV12-4 ASSFGRARNEQY
TRBJ2-7 TRBV21-1 APSDRPSGEQY
TRBJ2-7 TRBV11-2 ASSFGPTWEQY
TRBJ1-1 TRBV29-1 SVQTGTANTEAF
TRBJ1-5 TRBV20-1 SASSGTGYQPQH
TRBJ2-7 TRBV27 ASSTGVSSYEQY
TRBJ2-5 TRBV7-9 ASRGDNQETQY
TRBJ2-7 TRBV11-2 ASSLWANEQY
TRBJ2-5 TRBV29-1 SVEAGFQETQY
TRBJ2-2 TRBV29-1 SVRTGGLGELF
TRBJ2-5 TRBV19 ASSITGGIETQY
TRBJ2-1 TRBV6-1 ASSELAGARNEQF
TRBJ2-3 TRBV5-1 ASSFRDGTDTQY
TRBJ1-4 TRBV29-1 SAGEGIGGEKLF
TRBJ2-7 TRBV14 ASSQDWRYEQY
TRBJ2-1 TRBV29-1 SLRTEGNEQF
TRBJ2-1 TRBV29-1 SVEVPVSYNEQF
TRBJ2-5 TRBV9 ASSATSGGKETQY
TRBJ1-1 TRBV6-5 ASSYFGQENTEAF
TRBJ1-4 TRBV7-9 ASSLAWGANEKLF
TRBJ2-1 TRBV7-6 ASSIGSSFEQF
TRBJ2-4 TRBV30 ASKSSEGREY
TRBJ1-4 TRBV9 ASSPHEGINEKLF
TRBJ2-7 TRBV4-1 ASSQEPGQGQY
TRBJ2-5 TRBV7-9 ASSLATSGETQY
TRBJ1-4 TRBV4-1 ASSRGEGLGEKLF
TRBJ2-3 TRBV27 ASSLSLAGGPDTQY